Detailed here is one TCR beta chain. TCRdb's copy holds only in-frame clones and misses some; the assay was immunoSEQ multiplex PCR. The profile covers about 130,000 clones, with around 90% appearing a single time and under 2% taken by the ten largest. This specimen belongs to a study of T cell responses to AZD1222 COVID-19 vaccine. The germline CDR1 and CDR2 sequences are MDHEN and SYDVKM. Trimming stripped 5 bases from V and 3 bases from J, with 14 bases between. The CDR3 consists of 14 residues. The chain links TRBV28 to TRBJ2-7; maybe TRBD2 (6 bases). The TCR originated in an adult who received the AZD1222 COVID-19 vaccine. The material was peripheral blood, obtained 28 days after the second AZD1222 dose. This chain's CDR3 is CASSLAGRNYEQYV. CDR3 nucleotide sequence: TGTGCCAGCAGTCTCGCGGGGAGGAACTACGAGCAGTACGTC.